The 8 T cell receptor beta chains presented below share a single source sample, sequenced in a study of blood T cell repertoires in COVID-19. Assay: immunoSEQ multiplex PCR; the TCRdb copy retains only in-frame clones and omits some. The repertoire holds about 150,000 clones, with roughly 91% as singletons. Input material: peripheral blood. The source is a man younger than 30 with COVID-19, enrolled during active disease.

This chain connects TRBV7-3 to TRBJ2-3, with 8 positions matching TRBD1. Unmatched junction bases numbered 13, after V lost 2 bases and J lost 6 bases. Germline values: CDR1 SGHTA, CDR2 FQGTGA. The CDR3 length is 17 residues. In DNA, the CDR3 is TGTGCCAGCAGCTTAGCCGGAGGGACAGGTCCTTCGGATACGCAGTATTTT. Its translation: CASSLAGGTGPSDTQYF.

This chain uses TRBV10-3 with TRBJ2-7; TRBD2 matches at 13 bases. Per germline, CDR1 ENHRY and CDR2 SYGVKD. V gave up 6 bases and J gave up 7 bases; unmatched junction bases: 3. This CDR3 region has 13 residues. The CDR3 spells CAISGLAGDEQYF. In DNA form, the CDR3 reads TGTGCCATCAGCGGACTAGCGGGAGATGAGCAGTACTTC.

The chain links TRBV20-1 to TRBJ1-5; possible D gene TRBD1, 6 bases. The CDR3 spans 16 residues. V was shortened by 3 bases and J by 2 bases, with 17 bases between the two germline ends. CDR1 DFQATT and CDR2 SNEGSKA come from the germline V gene (reference sequence). The DNA for the CDR3 is TGCAGTGCTAGTGATTTAGGACAGTGGGGCAATCAGCCCCAGCATTTT. Its protein is CSASDLGQWGNQPQHF.

This clone was observed a single time. V usage is TRBV6-5 and J usage is TRBJ2-7; tentatively, D is TRBD1 (6 bases). The CDR3 has 15 residues. From germline, CDR1 is MNHEY and CDR2 SVGAGI. Trimming left V 6 bases short and J 3 bases short, with 18 bases between. DNA for the CDR3: TGTGCCAGCAGCCGTACAGGGACCGCTGGCTACGAGCAGTACTTC. Protein sequence: CASSRTGTAGYEQYF.

The CDR3 here is CAWSGGAYGYTF. DNA for the CDR3: TGTGCCTGGAGCGGCGGGGCCTATGGCTACACCTTC. V and J are TRBV30 and TRBJ1-2; tentatively, D is TRBD1 (5 bases). The length of the CDR3 is 12 residues. Per germline, CDR1 GTSNPN and CDR2 SVGIG (reference sequence). V lost 3 bases to trimming and J lost 4 bases, with 9 bases between them.

The J gene is TRBJ1-2, the V gene TRBV28, with a possible D match to TRBD1 (6 bases). Trimming removed 6 bases at V and 4 bases at J, with 24 bases between. Germline values: CDR1 MDHEN, CDR2 SYDVKM. This CDR3 contains 17 residues. The CDR3 sequence is CASSLAKSGDYGYGYTF. CDR3 DNA: TGTGCCAGCAGCTTAGCAAAATCAGGGGATTACGGCTATGGCTACACCTTC.

This sequence joins TRBV7-2 and TRBJ2-7; no clear D. The length of the CDR3 is 13 residues. The V gene lost 4 bases and the J gene lost 6 bases, with 13 bases spanning the gap. Germline V gives CDR1 SGHTA, CDR2 FQGNSA. Here the CDR3 DNA reads TGTGCCAGCAGCTCAGAGGTAAGGCGCGAGCAGTACTTC. Protein sequence: CASSSEVRREQYF.

The rearrangement uses TRBV4-3 and TRBJ2-1, with D tentatively TRBD2 (5 bases). From germline, CDR1 is LGHNA and CDR2 YSLEER. Trimming shortened V by 3 bases and J by 9 bases, and 12 bases separated the two germline ends. The CDR3 sequence is 13 residues long. The DNA of the CDR3 is TGCGCCAGCAGCCAGGAGACTCGGGGTGAGCAGTTCTTC. It specifies CASSQETRGEQFF.